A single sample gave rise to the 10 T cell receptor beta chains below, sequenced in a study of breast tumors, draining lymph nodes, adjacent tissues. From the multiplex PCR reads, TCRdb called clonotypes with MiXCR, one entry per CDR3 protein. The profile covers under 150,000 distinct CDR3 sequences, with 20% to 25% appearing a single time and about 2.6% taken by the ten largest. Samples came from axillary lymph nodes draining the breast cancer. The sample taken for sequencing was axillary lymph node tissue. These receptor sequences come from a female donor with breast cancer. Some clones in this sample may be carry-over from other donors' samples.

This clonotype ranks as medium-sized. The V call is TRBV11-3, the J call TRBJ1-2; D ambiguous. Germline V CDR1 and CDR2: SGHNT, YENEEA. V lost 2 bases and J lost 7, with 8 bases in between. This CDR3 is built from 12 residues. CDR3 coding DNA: TGTGCCAGCAGCTTAAGTGGGGTTGGCTACACCTTC. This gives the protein CASSLSGVGYTF.

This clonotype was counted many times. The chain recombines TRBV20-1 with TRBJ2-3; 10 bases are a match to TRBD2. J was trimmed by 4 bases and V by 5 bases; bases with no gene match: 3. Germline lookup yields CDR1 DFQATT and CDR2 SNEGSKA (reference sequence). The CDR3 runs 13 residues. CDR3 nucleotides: TGCAGTGCTCTAGCGGGAGTGGCAGATACGCAGTATTTT. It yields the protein CSALAGVADTQYF.

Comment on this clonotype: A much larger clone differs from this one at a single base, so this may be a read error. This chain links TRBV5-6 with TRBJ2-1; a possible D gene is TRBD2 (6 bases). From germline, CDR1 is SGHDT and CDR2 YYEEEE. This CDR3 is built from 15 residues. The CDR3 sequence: CASSAGRAAGNERFF. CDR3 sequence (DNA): TGTGCCAGCAGCGCGGGACGAGCGGCGGGCAATGAGCGGTTCTTC.

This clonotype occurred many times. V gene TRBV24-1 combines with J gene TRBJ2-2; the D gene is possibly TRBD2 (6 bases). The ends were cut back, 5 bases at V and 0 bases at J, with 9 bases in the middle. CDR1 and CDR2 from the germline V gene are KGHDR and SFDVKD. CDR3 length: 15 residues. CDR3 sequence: CATSGTSPNTGELFF. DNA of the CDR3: TGTGCCACCAGTGGTACTAGCCCGAACACCGGGGAGCTGTTTTTT.

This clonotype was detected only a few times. Written as DNA, the CDR3 is TGCGCCAGCAGCCAAGATCGGGGCCCCACAGATACGCAGTATTTT. Translation gives CASSQDRGPTDTQYF. V gene TRBV4-3 combines with J gene TRBJ2-3; TRBD1 or TRBD2 may be the D gene (5 bases each). CDR1 and CDR2 (germline): LGHNA, YSLEER. CDR3 length: 15 amino acids. The V end lost 0 bases, the J end lost 2 bases, and 9 bases lay between the germline ends.

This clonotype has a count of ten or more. The CDR3 protein is CSVVGGHGYTF. The CDR3 DNA follows: TGCAGCGTTGTCGGGGGACATGGCTACACCTTC. The chain joins TRBV29-1 to TRBJ1-2, with D possibly being TRBD1 (5 bases). Between the trimmed V and J ends, which lost 4 bases and 6 bases, there was a span of 9 bases. This CDR3 is built from 11 residues. Germline values: CDR1 SQVTM, CDR2 ANQGSEA.

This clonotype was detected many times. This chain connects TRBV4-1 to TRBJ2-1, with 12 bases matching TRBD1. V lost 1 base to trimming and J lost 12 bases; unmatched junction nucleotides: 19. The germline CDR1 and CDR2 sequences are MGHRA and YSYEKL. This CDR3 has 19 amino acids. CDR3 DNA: TGCGCCAGCAGCCAAGGAGCACGGTACGGGACAGGGGGCGCTGAGGGGCAGTTCTTC. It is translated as CASSQGARYGTGGAEGQFF.

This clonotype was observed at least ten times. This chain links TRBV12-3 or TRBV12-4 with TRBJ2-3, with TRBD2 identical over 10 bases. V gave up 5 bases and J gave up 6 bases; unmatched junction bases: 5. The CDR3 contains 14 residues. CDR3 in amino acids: CASSPSGSGDTQYF. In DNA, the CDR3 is TGTGCCAGCAGTCCTAGCGGGAGTGGGGATACGCAGTATTTT.

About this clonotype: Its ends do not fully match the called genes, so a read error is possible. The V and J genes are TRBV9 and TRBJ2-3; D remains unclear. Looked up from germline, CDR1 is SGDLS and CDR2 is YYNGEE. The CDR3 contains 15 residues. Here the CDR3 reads CASSPPGGGTDTQNF. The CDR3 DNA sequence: TGTGCCAGCAGCCCCCCGGGCGGTGGCACAGATACGCAGAATTTT.

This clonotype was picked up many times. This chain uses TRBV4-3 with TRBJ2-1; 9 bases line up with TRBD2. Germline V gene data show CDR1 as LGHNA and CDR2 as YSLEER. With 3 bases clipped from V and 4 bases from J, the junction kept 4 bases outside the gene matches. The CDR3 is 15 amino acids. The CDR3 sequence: CASSHRLAVYNEQFF. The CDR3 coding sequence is TGCGCCAGCAGCCATCGACTAGCGGTATACAATGAGCAGTTCTTC.